Described below is a single T cell receptor (beta chain) sequence and its context. The CDR3 is 15 residues long. CDR1 is SGHDT and CDR2 is YYEEEE in the germline V gene. V gave up 4 bases and J gave up 3 bases; unmatched junction bases: 7. Per the original methods: Amplification of reference gene primers was used by the study to estimate nucleated cell counts. This table comes from immunoSEQ multiplex PCR, and its TCRdb copy is limited to in-frame clones, with some not included. V and J calls and clone size come straight from that table; D and trimming were deduced from the DNA. In the table there are about 170,000 clones, about 90% of which are singletons. Individuals drawn from approximately 26 US areas were about 18 to 90 years old. Recovered participants had two consecutive negative NP/OP PCR tests, healthcare professional clearance, or symptom resolution. This record belongs to a study of blood T cell repertoires in COVID-19. The overall study: Sources were T cells, B-cell-depleted T cells, or PBMCs; the material itself was cDNA or gDNA.

This TCR derives from a woman between 45 and 60 years old who had recovered from COVID-19. The V and J genes are TRBV5-6 and TRBJ2-3, with 8 bases identical to TRBD1. Sequencing was done on a sample of PBMCs or T cells enriched from blood (not recorded which). The CDR3, as DNA: TGTGCCAGCAGCCTACCAGGGGGCCGGACAGATACGCAGTATTTT. This codes for CASSLPGGRTDTQYF.